A selection of T cell receptor beta chains follows, all from one sample in a study of cytomegalovirus exposure and HLA in healthy donors. Sequencing used immunoSEQ multiplex PCR; TCRdb keeps in-frame clones, though not all of them. Of around 150,000 clones detected, 70% to 80% appear once; the ten largest clones hold 2.1%. The sample comprised PBMCs. The receptors shown here come from a man between 40 and 49 years old in good health and CMV-seronegative. Each CDR3 is given with its conserved first and last residue. Fields, in order: J gene, V gene, D gene, CDR3 length, clone size, CDR3 DNA, CDR3 protein. The D gene is left open where the match is weak. Expanded clones get a size class; other rows say once, few or many, or leave the size out.

j_gene: TRBJ2-1
v_gene: TRBV11-2
d_gene: .
len: 12
abundance: .
CDR3nt: TGTGCCAGCAGTACCCGGGGAGTTAGGCAGTTCTTC
CDR3aa: CASSTRGVRQFF

j_gene: TRBJ2-3
v_gene: TRBV2
d_gene: .
len: 14
abundance: .
CDR3nt: TGTGCCAGCGGGGGACTGAGGAGCACAGATACGCAGTATTTT
CDR3aa: CASGGLRSTDTQYF

j_gene: TRBJ2-6
v_gene: TRBV9
d_gene: .
len: 17
abundance: .
CDR3nt: TGTGCCAGCAGCGTAGTTTCAGGGAACTCTGGGGCCAACGGCCTGACTTTC
CDR3aa: CASSVVSGNSGANGLTF

j_gene: TRBJ2-1
v_gene: TRBV27
d_gene: .
len: 14
abundance: .
CDR3nt: TGTGCCAGCAGTTTACTAGCCCCCCACCATGAGCAGTTCTTC
CDR3aa: CASSLLAPHHEQFF

j_gene: TRBJ2-3
v_gene: TRBV4-3
d_gene: .
len: 16
abundance: .
CDR3nt: TGCGCCAGCAGCCAAGAAAATCGTCTAGGGGCGGATACGCAGTATTTT
CDR3aa: CASSQENRLGADTQYF

j_gene: TRBJ2-3
v_gene: TRBV19
d_gene: .
len: 13
abundance: .
CDR3nt: TGTGCCACTTCGCTAGCGATCACAGATACGCAGTATTTT
CDR3aa: CATSLAITDTQYF

j_gene: TRBJ2-7
v_gene: TRBV5-1
d_gene: .
len: 14
abundance: .
CDR3nt: TGCGCCAGCAGCAGACACTTAAGCTCCTACGAGCAGTACTTC
CDR3aa: CASSRHLSSYEQYF

j_gene: TRBJ2-1
v_gene: TRBV6-6
d_gene: .
len: 16
abundance: .
CDR3nt: TGTGCCAGCAGTTACCGGGGGGCGGGTTCCTACAATGAGCAGTTCTTC
CDR3aa: CASSYRGAGSYNEQFF

j_gene: TRBJ2-7
v_gene: TRBV9
d_gene: TRBD2
len: 15
abundance: .
CDR3nt: TGTGCCAGCAGCGTAGAACCGGGAGGAGTATACGAGCAGTACTTC
CDR3aa: CASSVEPGGVYEQYF

j_gene: TRBJ1-1
v_gene: TRBV7-8
d_gene: TRBD1
len: 17
abundance: .
CDR3nt: TGTGCCAGCAGCTTAGGGCGTATAGGGACAGGGAACACTGAAGCTTTCTTT
CDR3aa: CASSLGRIGTGNTEAFF

j_gene: TRBJ1-1
v_gene: TRBV20-1
d_gene: .
len: 11
abundance: .
CDR3nt: TGCAGTCCTACAGGCAACACTGAAGCTTTCTTT
CDR3aa: CSPTGNTEAFF

j_gene: TRBJ1-5
v_gene: TRBV28
d_gene: .
len: 12
abundance: few
CDR3nt: TGTGCCAGCAGTTTCGGGGGGCTGCCCCAGCATTTT
CDR3aa: CASSFGGLPQHF

j_gene: TRBJ2-5
v_gene: TRBV18
d_gene: TRBD1
len: 16
abundance: .
CDR3nt: TGTGCCAGCTCACGTCCCGGGACAGGATTCCAAGAGACCCAGTACTTC
CDR3aa: CASSRPGTGFQETQYF

j_gene: TRBJ2-3
v_gene: TRBV29-1
d_gene: TRBD2
len: 14
abundance: .
CDR3nt: TGCAGCGTTGAAGTGGGAGGGCTGGGAGATACGCAGTATTTT
CDR3aa: CSVEVGGLGDTQYF

j_gene: TRBJ2-1
v_gene: TRBV29-1
d_gene: TRBD2
len: 15
abundance: .
CDR3nt: TGCAGCGTACTAGGACTAGCTTTTTCCGTGAATGAGCAGTTCTTC
CDR3aa: CSVLGLAFSVNEQFF